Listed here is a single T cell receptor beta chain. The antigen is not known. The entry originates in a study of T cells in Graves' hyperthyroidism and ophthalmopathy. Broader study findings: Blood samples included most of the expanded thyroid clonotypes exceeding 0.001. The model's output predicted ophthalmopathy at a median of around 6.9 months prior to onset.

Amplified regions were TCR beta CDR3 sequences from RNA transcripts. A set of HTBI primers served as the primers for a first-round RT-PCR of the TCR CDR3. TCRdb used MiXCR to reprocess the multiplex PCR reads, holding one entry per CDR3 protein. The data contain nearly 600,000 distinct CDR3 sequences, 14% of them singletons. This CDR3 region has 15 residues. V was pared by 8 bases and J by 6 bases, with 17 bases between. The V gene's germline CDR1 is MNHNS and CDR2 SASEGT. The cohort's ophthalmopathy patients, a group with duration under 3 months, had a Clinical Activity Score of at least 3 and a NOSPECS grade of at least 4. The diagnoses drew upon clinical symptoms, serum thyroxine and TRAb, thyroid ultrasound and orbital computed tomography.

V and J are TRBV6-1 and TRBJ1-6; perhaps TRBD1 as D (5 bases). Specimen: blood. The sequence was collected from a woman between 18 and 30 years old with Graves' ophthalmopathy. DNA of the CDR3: TGTGCCAGCGGGACGCCGGGACGCCCTAATTCACCCCTCCACTTT. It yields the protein CASGTPGRPNSPLHF.